This TCR delta chain appears in the sequencing data of a study of gamma-delta T cells after stem cell transplantation. As regards this clone: At one end the junction does not follow the germline gene, possibly because of a read error. The same CDR3 can be traced to other DNA sequences in this sample.

Germline assignment: CDR1 GEAIGNYY and CDR2 EKD. The CDR3 sequence is 20 residues long. TCRdb repeated clone calling on the RT-PCR reads with CATT. The sample contains about 13,000 delta-chain clones, roughly 34% of which appear only once. The source is a human donor. It is not recorded whose cells these are; they may come from a transplant donor. The source material was gamma-delta T cells. J is TRDJ3 and V is TRDV2; 12 bases match TRDD3. The CDR3: CACADTGGYPPSWDTRQMFF. The CDR3 nucleotides read TGTGCCTGTGCGGATACTGGGGGATACCCCCCCTCCTGGGACACCCGACAAATGTTTTTC.